The sequence of this T cell receptor (beta chain) was determined in a study of human thymus T cells. Study-level points and caveats: Related work found strong thymic repertoire overlap between unrelated individuals.

The CDR3 extends over 17 amino acids. The junction had 7 bases not matched to a gene; V was cut back by 0 bases and J by 2 bases. Germline V gene lookup returns CDR1 SGHDN and CDR2 FVKESK. Remarks on this clone: Its specificity is unknown.

The study used thymus tissue resected during corrective heart surgery. The data were produced by immunoSEQ multiplex PCR, yet TCRdb's version contains in-frame clones alone and is incomplete. The sample holds roughly 120,000 clones, around 94% seen once. Material for sequencing was thymus tissue. This clonotype originated in a boy less than two years old with a congenital heart defect but otherwise immunologically healthy. This chain joins TRBV14 and TRBJ2-7, with TRBD2 identical over 10 bases. The CDR3 here is CASSQDKASGGPYEQYF. The CDR3 coding sequence is TGTGCCAGCAGCCAAGATAAGGCTAGCGGGGGACCCTACGAGCAGTACTTC.